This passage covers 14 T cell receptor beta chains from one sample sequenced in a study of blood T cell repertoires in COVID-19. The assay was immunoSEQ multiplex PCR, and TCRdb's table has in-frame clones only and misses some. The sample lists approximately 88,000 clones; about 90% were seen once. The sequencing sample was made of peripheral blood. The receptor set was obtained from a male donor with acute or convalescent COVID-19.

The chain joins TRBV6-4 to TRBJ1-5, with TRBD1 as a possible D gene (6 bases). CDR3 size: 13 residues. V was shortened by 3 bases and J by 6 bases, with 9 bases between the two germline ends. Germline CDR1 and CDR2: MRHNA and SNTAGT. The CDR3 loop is CASSEGGGQPQHF. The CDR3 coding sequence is TGTGCCAGCAGTGAAGGGGGGGGTCAGCCCCAGCATTTT.

CDR3 protein: CASSFGQGFTEAFF. The CDR3 region has the DNA TGTGCCAGCAGTTTCGGACAGGGGTTCACTGAAGCTTTCTTT. The rearrangement uses TRBV11-2 and TRBJ1-1, with TRBD1 identical over 9 bases. V dropped 6 bases and J dropped 4; count of bases not matched to a gene: 6. The CDR3 has 14 amino acids. Germline CDR1 is SGHAT and CDR2 is FQNNGV.

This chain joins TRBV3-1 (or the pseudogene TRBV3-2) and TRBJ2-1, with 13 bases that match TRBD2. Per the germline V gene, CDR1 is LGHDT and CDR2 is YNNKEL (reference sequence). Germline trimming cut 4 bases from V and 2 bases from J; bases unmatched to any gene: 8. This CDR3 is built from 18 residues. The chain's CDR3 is CASSPGLAGIGTYNEQFF. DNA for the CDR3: TGTGCCAGCAGCCCGGGACTAGCGGGGATCGGTACCTACAATGAGCAGTTCTTC.

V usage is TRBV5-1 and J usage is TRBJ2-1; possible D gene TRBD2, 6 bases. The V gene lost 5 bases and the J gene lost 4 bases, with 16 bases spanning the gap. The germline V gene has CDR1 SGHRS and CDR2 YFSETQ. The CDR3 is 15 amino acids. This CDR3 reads CASSRGRRGYNEQFF. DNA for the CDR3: TGCGCCAGCAGTCGCGGCCGGAGGGGTTACAATGAGCAGTTCTTC.

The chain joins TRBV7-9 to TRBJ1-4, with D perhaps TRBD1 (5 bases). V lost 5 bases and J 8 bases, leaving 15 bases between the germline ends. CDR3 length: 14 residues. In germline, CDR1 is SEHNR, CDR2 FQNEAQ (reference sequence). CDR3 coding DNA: TGTGCCAGCAGCGGGGGGTCTTTCGCCGAAAAACTGTTTTTT. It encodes CASSGGSFAEKLFF.

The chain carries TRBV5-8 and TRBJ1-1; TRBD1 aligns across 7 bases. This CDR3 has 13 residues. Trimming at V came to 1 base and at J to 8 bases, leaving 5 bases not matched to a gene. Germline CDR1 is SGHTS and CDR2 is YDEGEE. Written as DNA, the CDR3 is TGTGCCAGCAGCTTGAACAGGGGCTCGGAAGCTTTCTTT. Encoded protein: CASSLNRGSEAFF.

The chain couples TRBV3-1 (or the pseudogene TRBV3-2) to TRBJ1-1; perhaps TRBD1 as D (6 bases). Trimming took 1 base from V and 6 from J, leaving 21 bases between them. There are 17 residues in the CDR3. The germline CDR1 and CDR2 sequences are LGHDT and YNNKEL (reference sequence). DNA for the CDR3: TGTGCCAGCAGCCAAGTTTTAAGTGGAACAGGGAAGCCTGAAGCTTTCTTT. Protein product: CASSQVLSGTGKPEAFF.

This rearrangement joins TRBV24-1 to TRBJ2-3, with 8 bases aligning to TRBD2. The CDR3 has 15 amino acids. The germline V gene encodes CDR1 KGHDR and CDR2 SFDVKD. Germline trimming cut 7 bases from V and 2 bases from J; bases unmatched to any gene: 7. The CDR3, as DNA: TGTGCCACCAGAAAAGAAGCGGGGGCCACAGATACGCAGTATTTT. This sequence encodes CATRKEAGATDTQYF.

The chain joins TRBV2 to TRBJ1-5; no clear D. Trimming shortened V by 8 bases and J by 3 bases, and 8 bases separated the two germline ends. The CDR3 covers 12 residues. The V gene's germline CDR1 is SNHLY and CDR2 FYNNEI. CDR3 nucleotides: TGTGCCAGCGGTCAGGCCAATCAGCCCCAGCATTTT. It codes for CASGQANQPQHF.

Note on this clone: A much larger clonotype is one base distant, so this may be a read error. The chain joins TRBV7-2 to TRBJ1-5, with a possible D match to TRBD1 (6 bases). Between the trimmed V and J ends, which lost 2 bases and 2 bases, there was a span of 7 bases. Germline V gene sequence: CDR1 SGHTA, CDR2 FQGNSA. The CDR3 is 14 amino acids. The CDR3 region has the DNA TGTGCCAGCAGCTTATCAGGGGGCAATCAGCCCCAGCATTTT. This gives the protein CASSLSGGNQPQHF.

CDR3 DNA: TGCAGTGCTAGTATAGCACGCGCCACAGATACGCAGTATTTT. Translation: CSASIARATDTQYF. The V call is TRBV20-1, the J call TRBJ2-3; D not certain. This CDR3 is 14 amino acids long. The V gene's germline CDR1 is DFQATT and CDR2 SNEGSKA (reference sequence). Trimming removed 3 bases from V and 2 bases from J, with 12 bases in between.

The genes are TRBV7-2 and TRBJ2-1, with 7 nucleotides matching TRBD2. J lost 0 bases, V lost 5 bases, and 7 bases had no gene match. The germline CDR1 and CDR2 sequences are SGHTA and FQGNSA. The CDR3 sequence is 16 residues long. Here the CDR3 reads CASSQTSASSYNEQFF. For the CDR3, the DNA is TGTGCCAGCAGCCAAACTAGCGCGAGCTCCTACAATGAGCAGTTCTTC.

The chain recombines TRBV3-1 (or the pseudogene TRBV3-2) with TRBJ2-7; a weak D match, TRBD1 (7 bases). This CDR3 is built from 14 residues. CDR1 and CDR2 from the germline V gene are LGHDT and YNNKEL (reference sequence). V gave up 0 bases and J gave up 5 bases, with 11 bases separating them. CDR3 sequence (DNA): TGTGCCAGCAGCCAAGATCTCAGGGGGGACGAGCAGTACTTC. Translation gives CASSQDLRGDEQYF.

The CDR3 DNA reads TGTGCCAGCAGTTACGATAGGGACAGAGCTAACTATGGCTACACCTTC. Its translation: CASSYDRDRANYGYTF. The rearrangement uses TRBV6-5 and TRBJ1-2, with 7 positions matching TRBD1. The J segment lost 0 bases and the V segment lost 2 bases, leaving 6 bases of the junction unmatched. Germline lookup yields CDR1 MNHEY and CDR2 SVGAGI. The CDR3 is 16 residues long.